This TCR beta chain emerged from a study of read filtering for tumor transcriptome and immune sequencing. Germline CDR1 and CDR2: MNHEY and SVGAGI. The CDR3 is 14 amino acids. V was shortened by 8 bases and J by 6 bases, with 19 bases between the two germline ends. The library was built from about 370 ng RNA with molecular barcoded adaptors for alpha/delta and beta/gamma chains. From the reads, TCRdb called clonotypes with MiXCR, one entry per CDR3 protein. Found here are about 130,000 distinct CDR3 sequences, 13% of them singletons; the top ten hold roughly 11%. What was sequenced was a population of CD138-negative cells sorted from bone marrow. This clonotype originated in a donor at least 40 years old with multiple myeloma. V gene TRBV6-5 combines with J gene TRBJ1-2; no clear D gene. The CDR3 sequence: CASLPMVTDHGYTF. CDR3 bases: TGTGCCAGCCTACCAATGGTCACGGATCATGGCTACACCTTC.